This T cell receptor (beta chain) was recorded in a study of blood T cell repertoires in COVID-19. Study as a whole: Acute and convalescent COVID-19 specimens originated in the United States, Italy and Spain. The cDNA or gDNA used as material had been derived from T cells, B-cell-depleted T cells, or PBMCs.

In the original workflow: By means of reference gene primer amplification, nucleated cell counts were estimated. TCRdb's copy holds only in-frame clones and misses some; the assay was immunoSEQ multiplex PCR. The V and J calls and the clone size are those of that table, but D and trimming were determined from the DNA. The sample has roughly 250,000 clones; under 85% are singletons. The V gene's germline CDR1 is SGHRS and CDR2 YFSETQ. The CDR3 loop spans 13 amino acids. Between the trimmed V and J ends, which lost 4 bases and 3 bases, there was a span of 10 bases. V gene TRBV5-1 combines with J gene TRBJ1-1; D ambiguous. This TCR came from a human donor with COVID-19, enrolled during active disease. The donor label of this sample is uncertain. Sequences were obtained from peripheral blood. The CDR3 protein is CASSIVGDTEAFF. The CDR3, as DNA: TGCGCCAGCAGCATAGTGGGAGACACTGAAGCTTTCTTT. The entire variable domain, with the rest obtained from reference TRBV5-1 and TRBJ1-1, is as follows: KAGVTQTPRYLIKTRGQQVTLSCSPISGHRSVSWYQQTPGQGLQFLFEYFSETQRNKGNFPGRFSGRQFSNSRSEMNVSTLELGDSALYLCASSIVGDTEAFFGQGTRLTVV.